Below, one T cell receptor (beta chain) is given with its context. What it binds is unknown. UMI labels and 5' RACE were used to prepare the TRB cDNA libraries. TCRdb reprocessed the 5' RACE reads, with one entry per CDR3 protein and no DNA. The listing contains 150,000 to 180,000 distinct CDR3 sequences. Sorting was done in triplicate for each CD8+ T cell subset (about 300,000 cells each). The CDR3 totals 16 residues. The data stem from a study of CXCR3-negative and CXCR3-positive naive CD8 T cells. General study findings and limits: Freshly isolated PBMCs were used in most assays, given partial CXCR3 loss after freezing. In CXCR3-positive naive cells, the TRB CDR3s were more hydrophobic than in CXCR3-negative naive cells.

Sequencing was carried out using naive CXCR3+ CD8+ T cells from blood. As for subset: CD45RO-CCR7+CD27+CD95- naive CD8+ T cells expressing CXCR3 (TNR3+). The rearrangement links TRBV12-3 or TRBV12-4 to TRBJ2-5; without DNA, the TCRdb call of TRBD2 cannot be checked. This TCR was recovered from a human donor in good health. Some clones in this sample may be carry-over from other donors' samples. The CDR3 reads CASSLLLAGHQETQYF.